A single TCR beta chain is shown here with its context. This entry is derived from a study of breast tumors, draining lymph nodes, adjacent tissues. TCRdb analysed the multiplex PCR reads with MiXCR anew, one entry per CDR3 protein. Of 200,000 or so distinct CDR3 sequences in the sample, approximately 30% were seen once. V gave up 5 bases and J gave up 9 bases, with 9 bases separating them. This CDR3 contains 10 residues. CDR1 and CDR2 (germline): SGHDT, YYEEEE. Axillary draining lymph nodes of breast cancer patients supplied the node samples. This chain uses TRBV5-6 with TRBJ2-7, with D perhaps matching TRBD1 (6 bases). The TCR sequence derives from a female donor with breast cancer. Some clones in this sample may be carry-over from other donors' samples. The sequenced sample consisted of axillary lymph node tissue. CDR3 sequence reads: CASSGGRQYF. The CDR3 DNA reads TGTGCCAGCAGTGGGGGCCGGCAGTACTTC.